The clone carrying this TCR beta chain came up once. The data originate from a study of T cells in narcolepsy. This CDR3 region has 19 residues. Trimming cost V 2 bases and J 3 bases, with 23 bases left between them. Libraries were prepared by immunoSEQ multiplex PCR; TCRdb keeps only in-frame clonotypes and omits some of them. This table has around 32,000 clones, 75% to 90% appearing once. V is TRBV23-1 and J is TRBJ1-5; D perhaps matches TRBD1 (6 bases). TRBV23-1 is marked as an open reading frame, function uncertain. The specimen sequenced was CD45RA- memory CD4+ T cells from PBMCs. The clonotype comes from a human donor with narcolepsy. The CDR3 region is CASSQRMAWGRGHNQPQHF. In DNA, the CDR3 is TGCGCCAGCAGTCAACGGATGGCCTGGGGGCGGGGGCACAATCAGCCCCAGCATTTT.